Following are 14 T cell receptor beta chains from one sample sequenced in a study of cytomegalovirus exposure and HLA in healthy donors. The table came from immunoSEQ multiplex PCR; TCRdb's copy has only in-frame clones and leaves some out. Counted here are roughly 260,000 clones, roughly 89% occurring once; the ten biggest clones make up 0.37%. Material for sequencing was PBMCs. The receptors were sampled from a woman aged 18-29 years in good health and CMV-seronegative.

This chain connects TRBV28 to TRBJ1-1; no clear D. Germline-derived CDR1 and CDR2 are MDHEN and SYDVKM. CDR3 length: 12 amino acids. The V gene lost 3 bases and the J gene lost 11 bases, with 13 bases spanning the gap. The CDR3 nucleotides read TGTGCCAGCAGTTTCGGGGTTACAGACGCTTTCTTT. Translation gives CASSFGVTDAFF.

The rearrangement uses TRBV2 and TRBJ2-1; TRBD2 matches 12 bases. CDR1 and CDR2 from the germline V gene are SNHLY and FYNNEI. V dropped 4 bases and J dropped 6; count of bases not matched to a gene: 7. The CDR3 spans 16 residues. The CDR3, as DNA: TGTGCCAGCAGTGGGCTAGCGGGGGGGCCGGGCAATGAGCAGTTCTTC. Amino acids: CASSGLAGGPGNEQFF.

This chain connects TRBV5-1 to TRBJ1-2, with TRBD1 matching over 7 bases. The ends lost 4 bases at V and 4 bases at J; junction bases unmatched: 4. The CDR3 runs 13 residues. Per the germline V gene, CDR1 is SGHRS and CDR2 is YFSETQ. The CDR3 reads CASSLGDSYGYTF. The CDR3 nucleotides are TGCGCCAGCAGCCTGGGGGACAGCTATGGCTACACCTTC. Using reference TRBV5-1 and TRBJ1-2 for the parts outside the CDR3, the full variable domain is KAGVTQTPRYLIKTRGQQVTLSCSPISGHRSVSWYQQTPGQGLQFLFEYFSETQRNKGNFPGRFSGRQFSNSRSEMNVSTLELGDSALYLCASSLGDSYGYTFGSGTRLTVV.

This chain joins TRBV6-5 and TRBJ2-7; 13 bases agree with TRBD2. The CDR3 covers 15 residues. Germline trimming cut 0 bases from V and 5 bases from J; bases unmatched to any gene: 1. The germline V gene has CDR1 MNHEY and CDR2 SVGAGI. The CDR3 sequence: CASSYSGLAGHEQYF. DNA for the CDR3: TGTGCCAGCAGTTACTCGGGACTAGCGGGGCACGAGCAGTACTTC.

The chain joins TRBV6-5 to TRBJ1-3; 8 positions agree with TRBD1. CDR1 is MNHEY, CDR2 SVGAGI, per germline. The V gene end was trimmed by 4 bases and the J gene end by 3 bases; junction bases not matched to a gene: 5. The CDR3 loop spans 15 amino acids. The DNA for the CDR3 is TGTGCCAGCAGTTCTCAAACAGGGGGTGGAAACACCATATATTTT. Amino acids: CASSSQTGGGNTIYF.

The rearrangement uses TRBV10-1 and TRBJ1-3; TRBD1 agrees at 8 bases. V lost 0 bases and J lost 4; bases outside the gene matches: 5. The germline V gene has CDR1 WNHNN and CDR2 SYGVQD (reference sequence). The CDR3 has 16 amino acids. In DNA, the CDR3 is TGCGCCAGCAGTGAGTCGAAGGACAGGGCAGGAAACACCATATATTTT. Protein sequence: CASSESKDRAGNTIYF.

This chain links TRBV5-4 with TRBJ2-2; 9 nucleotides agree with TRBD1. Germline V gene data show CDR1 as SGHNT and CDR2 as YYREEE (reference sequence). The CDR3 contains 15 residues. V lost 2 bases, J lost 5 bases, and 4 bases stayed unmatched. As DNA, the CDR3 is TGTGCCAGCAGCTTACCGGGACAGGGTACCGGGGAGCTGTTTTTT. Translation gives CASSLPGQGTGELFF. Full variable domain (outside the CDR3, taken from reference TRBV5-4 and TRBJ2-2): ETGVTQSPTHLIKTRGQQVTLRCSSQSGHNTVSWYQQALGQGPQFIFQYYREEENGRGNFPPRFSGLQFPNYSSELNVNALELDDSALYLCASSLPGQGTGELFFGEGSRLTVL.

This chain connects TRBV6-1 to TRBJ2-5; 7 bases line up with TRBD1. The CDR3 contains 16 residues. The germline CDR1 and CDR2 sequences are MNHNS and SASEGT. Trimming at V came to 4 bases and at J to 5 bases, leaving 13 bases not matched to a gene. This CDR3 is CASSARQGTRPETQYF. The CDR3 DNA follows: TGTGCCAGCAGTGCCAGACAGGGTACACGTCCGGAGACCCAGTACTTC.

In its sample, this clone was seen a few times. This chain connects TRBV7-3 to TRBJ1-6; D unresolved. The ends were cut back, 2 bases at V and 8 bases at J, with 7 bases in the middle. There are 13 residues in the CDR3. Germline-derived CDR1 and CDR2 are SGHTA and FQGTGA. The CDR3 DNA reads TGTGCCAGCAGCTTATCTCCAGATTCACCCCTCCACTTT. As protein: CASSLSPDSPLHF.

The V call is TRBV9, the J call TRBJ2-5, with a possible D match to TRBD2 (6 bases). Germline-derived CDR1 and CDR2 are SGDLS and YYNGEE. This CDR3 spans 12 amino acids. V shed 4 bases and J shed 5 bases, with 9 bases lying between them. CDR3 sequence reads: CASSSGGETQYF. The DNA for the CDR3 is TGTGCCAGCAGCTCTGGGGGGGAGACCCAGTACTTC.

This clone was picked up a small number of times. CDR3 bases: TGTGCCAGCAGCGGACAGGGGGACGACACTGAAGCTTTCTTT. This translates into CASSGQGDDTEAFF. The J gene is TRBJ1-1, the V gene TRBV9; 9 bases align to TRBD1. Per germline, CDR1 SGDLS and CDR2 YYNGEE. The V gene end was trimmed by 3 bases and the J gene end by 3 bases; junction bases not matched to a gene: 3. This CDR3 has 14 amino acids.

This clone was observed once. The chain is built from TRBV6-5 and TRBJ1-1; D is uncertain. Germline values: CDR1 MNHEY, CDR2 SVGAGI. With 4 bases removed from V and 2 bases from J, the gap between germline ends came to 8 bases. The CDR3 covers 13 residues. CDR3 nucleotide sequence: TGTGCCAGCAGTTGGTCGGGAAACACTGAAGCTTTCTTT. Amino acids: CASSWSGNTEAFF.

The chain has TRBV28 and TRBJ1-6; TRBD1 matches at 7 bases. After removal of 2 bases from V and 7 bases from J, the junction contained 5 bases not matched to a gene. The CDR3 extends over 15 amino acids. From germline, CDR1 is MDHEN and CDR2 SYDVKM. The CDR3 here is CASSLTGTANSPLHF. The DNA of the CDR3 is TGTGCCAGCAGTTTAACCGGGACAGCGAATTCACCCCTCCACTTT. The full variable domain, its missing parts supplied by reference TRBV28 and TRBJ1-6, is DVKVTQSSRYLVKRTGEKVFLECVQDMDHENMFWYRQDPGLGLRLIYFSYDVKMKEKGDIPEGYSVSREKKERFSLILESASTNQTSMYLCASSLTGTANSPLHFGNGTRLTVT.

V and J are TRBV9 and TRBJ1-2; a weak D match, TRBD1 (6 bases). This CDR3 contains 13 residues. CDR1 is SGDLS, CDR2 YYNGEE, per germline. Deletions cut 4 bases from V and 13 bases from J, with 20 bases between. In nucleotides, the CDR3 is TGTGCCAGCAGCCCCGCCCCCGGGGGGCCTACCACCTTC. Translation: CASSPAPGGPTTF.